The entry below describes one T cell receptor (beta chain). This sample was taken from a study of T cells in Graves' hyperthyroidism and ophthalmopathy. CDR1 and CDR2 (germline): DFQATT, SNEGSKA (reference sequence). This CDR3 has 12 residues. Trimming pared 2 bases from V and 3 bases from J, leaving 8 bases between. Amplification targeted TCR beta CDR3 regions from RNA transcripts. In the first-round RT-PCR of the TCR CDR3, the HTBI primer set was used. MiXCR was run by TCRdb on the multiplex PCR reads, yielding one entry per CDR3 protein. The sample includes approximately 590,000 distinct CDR3 sequences, roughly 14% of them seen just once. Patients between 18 and 65 years old had hyperthyroidism, newly diagnosed and lasting under 2 months.

This clonotype was obtained from a woman between 25 and 40 years old with Graves' hyperthyroidism. The J gene is TRBJ2-7, the V gene TRBV20-1, with D perhaps TRBD1 (5 bases). The sample comprised blood. CDR3 sequence (DNA): TGCAGTGCTAGACAGGGTGGCTACGAGCAGTACTTC. It codes for CSARQGGYEQYF.